The 3 T cell receptor beta chains presented below share a single source sample, sequenced in a study of glioma-infiltrating T cells after dendritic cell vaccination. Regarding time point: after dendritic cell vaccination, including at tumor progression/relapse. TCRdb's table, derived via immunoSEQ multiplex PCR, lists solely in-frame clones and lacks some. The sample comprises around 92,000 clones, 80% of which are singletons, and 5.4% rests with the top ten. Source: blood, taken after dendritic cell vaccination. The receptor source for this set is a human donor with glioblastoma.

In the case of this clone: Because the CDR3's place on the DNA is in doubt, the DNA is left out and the CDR3 is given as listed by TCRdb. V gene TRBV1 combines with J gene TRBJ2-3; TRBD2 reflects the table's D call only, with no check against the DNA. TRBV1 is assigned pseudogene status. Ends included, the CDR3 has 19 residues. The CDR3 region is CTSSHFEFGGGADTDTQYF.

The chain combines TRBV28 with TRBJ1-2, with a tentative D call TRBD1 (5 bases). V gave up 5 bases and J gave up 12 bases, with 19 bases separating them. Per the germline V gene, CDR1 is MDHEN and CDR2 is SYDVKM. CDR3 length: 13 amino acids. CDR3 nucleotide sequence: TGTGCCAGCAGTCTCATAGGGGCAGGGATCAACACCTTC. This sequence encodes CASSLIGAGINTF.

The rearrangement uses TRBV10-2 and TRBJ2-5; D is unclear. The germline V gene has CDR1 WSHSY and CDR2 SAAADI. Trimming pared 4 bases from V and 3 bases from J, leaving 6 bases between. This CDR3 has 12 residues. The DNA for the CDR3 is TGCGCCAGCAGTGTACGGGAAGAGACCCAGTACTTC. Amino acids: CASSVREETQYF.